This is a list of T cell receptor beta chains from one sample in a study of OX40 agonist ivuxolimab in advanced cancers. Data came from immunoSEQ multiplex PCR; TCRdb stores just in-frame clones and leaves some out. The profile shows under 100,000 clones, 92% of them singletons. Sequencing was performed on CD4+ or CD8+ T cells sorted from blood, taken in a trial of the OX40 agonist ivuxolimab. All receptors come from an adult with an advanced solid tumor such as melanoma, head and neck, liver or kidney cancer. Both conserved end residues are trimmed from each CDR3.

V: TRBV4-1; J: TRBJ2-1; CDR3: ASSQLAGEQF
V: TRBV5-6; J: TRBJ1-1; CDR3: ASSLSWGLNTEAF
V: TRBV5-1; J: TRBJ1-2; CDR3: ASSLAFTDGYT
V: TRBV27; J: TRBJ2-7; CDR3: ASRILGDRYEQY
V: TRBV7-9; J: TRBJ1-2; CDR3: ASSRGDGYT
V: TRBV5-1; J: TRBJ2-1; CDR3: ASSLGDPIPNEQF
V: TRBV6-1; J: TRBJ2-4; CDR3: ASSETRA
V: TRBV9; J: TRBJ2-3; CDR3: ASSQTGRGTDTQY
V: TRBV5-1; J: TRBJ2-2; CDR3: ASSLAVTLNTGELF
V: TRBV30; J: TRBJ2-4; CDR3: AWQTGVGIQY